This T cell receptor (beta chain) was sequenced during a study of blood T cell repertoires in COVID-19. Study details: Donors in the United States, Italy and Spain gave samples during acute or convalescent COVID-19. In each case, the material was cDNA or gDNA derived from T cells, B-cell-depleted T cells, or PBMCs.

Sequenced by immunoSEQ multiplex PCR; TCRdb stores in-frame clones only, minus some. The data contain 130,000 to 150,000 clones, approximately 87% of them singletons. Trimming removed 1 base at V and 5 bases at J, with 11 bases between. CDR3 size: 14 residues. The germline CDR1 and CDR2 sequences are MNHNS and SASEGT. This TCR was sampled from a woman aged 45 to 65 with active or convalescent COVID-19. The chain joins TRBV6-1 to TRBJ1-1, with D possibly TRBD1 on 6 matching bases. Sequenced sample: peripheral blood. DNA of the CDR3: TGTGCCAGCAGTGAAGAAACAGGGACGACTGAAGCTTTCTTT. Translation: CASSEETGTTEAFF.